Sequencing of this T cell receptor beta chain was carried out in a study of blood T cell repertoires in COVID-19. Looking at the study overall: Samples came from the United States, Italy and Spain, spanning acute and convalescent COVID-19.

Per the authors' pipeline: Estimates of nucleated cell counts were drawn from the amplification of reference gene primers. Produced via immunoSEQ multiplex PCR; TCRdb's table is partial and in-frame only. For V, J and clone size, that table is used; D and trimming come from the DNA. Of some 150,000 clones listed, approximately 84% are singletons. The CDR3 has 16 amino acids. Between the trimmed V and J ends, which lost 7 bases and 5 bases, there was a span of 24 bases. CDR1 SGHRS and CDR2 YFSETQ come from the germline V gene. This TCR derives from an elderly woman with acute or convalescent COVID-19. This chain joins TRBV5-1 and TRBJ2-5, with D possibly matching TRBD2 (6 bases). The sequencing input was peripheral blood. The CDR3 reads CASSPGSDLASETQYF. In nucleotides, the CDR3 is TGCGCCAGCTCACCCGGCTCGGACCTAGCGTCGGAGACCCAGTACTTC.